This TCR beta chain came from a study of T cells after yellow fever vaccination. Findings of the study overall: Although most clonotypes did not, a small share appeared in both CD4 and CD8 compartments.

Trimming took 4 bases from V and 1 from J, leaving 11 bases between them. Per the germline V gene, CDR1 is SGDLS and CDR2 is YYNGEE. The CDR3 runs 14 residues. For TCR, cDNA came from 5'RACE template switching, which added a universal primer site and UMIs. TCRdb independently ran MiXCR on the 5' RACE reads; one entry per CDR3 protein. The repertoire holds hundreds of thousands of distinct CDR3 sequences, with about 3.5% as singletons. For this clonotype: The antigen remains undetermined.

Here the sequenced sample was PBMCs, taken on the day of the yellow fever booster vaccination. V gene TRBV9 combines with J gene TRBJ2-5, with D perhaps matching TRBD1 (6 bases). The clonotype was recovered from a man aged 18 to 29 who received the YFV17D yellow fever vaccine. CDR3 residues: CASSPTGFQETQYF. The CDR3 DNA sequence: TGTGCCAGCAGCCCGACAGGCTTCCAAGAGACCCAGTACTTC.